This T cell receptor (beta chain) was captured by sequencing in a study of T cell changes during pregnancy in multiple sclerosis. The table came from immunoSEQ multiplex PCR; TCRdb's copy has only in-frame clones and leaves some out. The sample contains 45,000 to 70,000 clones, 90% to 95% of which appear only once. Trimming took 4 bases from V and 2 from J, leaving 13 bases between them. The CDR3 has 15 amino acids. Germline loops: CDR1 MNHEY, CDR2 SVGAGI. This clone showed up just once. The input for sequencing was peripheral blood, taken in the third trimester of pregnancy. The TCR was taken from a female donor in good health, enrolled as a control in a pregnancy study. The V and J genes are TRBV6-5 and TRBJ2-3; D possibly corresponds to TRBD1 (5 bases). The CDR3 region is CASSSDLGHTDTQYF. CDR3 coding DNA: TGTGCCAGCAGTTCTGACCTTGGACACACAGATACGCAGTATTTT.